The text below deals with one T cell receptor (beta chain). The CDR3 extends over 16 amino acids. Per germline, CDR1 LNHDA and CDR2 SQIVND (reference sequence). Trimming stripped 5 bases from V and 3 bases from J, with 17 bases between. The source of the sample is a study of regulatory T cells in long-lasting Graves disease. To make TCR beta libraries, researchers used iRepertoire HTBI primers and Arm-PCR of CDR3 regions. TCRdb re-called the multiplex PCR reads with MiXCR, one entry per CDR3 protein. The table includes about 660,000 distinct CDR3 sequences, roughly 30% detected once. Time point: persistent/refractory GD, antithyroid drugs over 5 years with positive TRAb. After RNA was extracted from PBMCs, the TCR library was made from it.

The clonotype originates from a female donor with Graves disease. The rearrangement joins TRBV19 to TRBJ1-5, with D unclear. The starting material was peripheral blood mononuclear cells (PBMCs), obtained when the disease was refractory, from a patient treated with antithyroid drugs. The CDR3 DNA follows: TGTGCCAGTAGTCCAGCCTCAGGCGGGCTCAATCAGCCCCAGCATTTT. Protein product: CASSPASGGLNQPQHF.